One and the same sample provided the 26 T cell receptor beta chains below, sequenced in a study of T cell responses to AZD1222 COVID-19 vaccine. Method: immunoSEQ multiplex PCR; TCRdb's copy keeps in-frame clones and lacks some. The sample comprises more than 100,000 clones, 93% of which are singletons, and roughly 5.6% rests with the top ten. The source material was peripheral blood, sampled on day 0 of AZD1222 vaccination. All receptors come from an adult in good health.

The chain has TRBV6-5 and TRBJ1-5; D is perhaps TRBD1 (5 bases). The germline CDR1 and CDR2 sequences are MNHEY and SVGAGI. Between the trimmed V and J ends, which lost 4 bases and 5 bases, there was a span of 9 bases. This CDR3 has 13 amino acids. CDR3: CASSFRGDQPQHF. The CDR3 region has the DNA TGTGCCAGCAGTTTTCGAGGGGATCAGCCCCAGCATTTT.

The genes are TRBV7-2 and TRBJ2-1; 7 bases map to TRBD1. The CDR3 contains 15 residues. Per germline, CDR1 SGHTA and CDR2 FQGNSA. V trimming: 5 bases; J trimming: 4 bases; junction bases outside the gene matches: 8. The CDR3 region is CASSPVGTAYNEQFF. CDR3 DNA sequence: TGTGCCAGCAGCCCGGTCGGGACAGCTTACAATGAGCAGTTCTTC.

The chain is built from TRBV21-1 and TRBJ1-1. TRBV21-1 is shown as a pseudogene. The CDR3 extends over 13 amino acids. CDR3 DNA sequence: TGTGCCAGCAGCAGGGTCGGGGACACTGAAGCTTTCTTT. Translation: CASSRVGDTEAFF.

The V call is TRBV15, the J call TRBJ2-1; D is undetermined. Deletions cut 0 bases from V and 10 bases from J, with 7 bases between. Germline CDR1 is LNHNV and CDR2 is YYDKDF (reference sequence). There are 12 residues in the CDR3. CDR3 in amino acids: CATSRDGREQFF. The DNA for the CDR3 is TGTGCCACCAGCAGAGATGGAAGGGAGCAGTTCTTC.

The genes are TRBV5-4 and TRBJ1-3; D is uncertain. CDR1 is SGHNT and CDR2 is YYREEE in the germline V gene (reference sequence). The length of the CDR3 is 12 residues. V was trimmed by 2 bases and J by 5 bases, leaving 5 bases between them. CDR3 nucleotide sequence: TGTGCCAGCAGCTTTGGAAGAAACACCATATATTTT. As protein: CASSFGRNTIYF.

The gene calls are TRBV6-5 and TRBJ1-3; 8 nucleotides align to TRBD1. With 7 bases clipped from V and 3 bases from J, the junction kept 8 bases outside the gene matches. There are 15 residues in the CDR3. Germline V gives CDR1 MNHEY, CDR2 SVGAGI. The DNA of the CDR3 is TGTGCCAGCACCCAGGGGGCGCAGTATGGAAACACCATATATTTT. Translation gives CASTQGAQYGNTIYF.

The chain uses TRBV21-1 and TRBJ2-1; the tabulated D call, TRBD2, remains unverified against the DNA. TRBV21-1 is a recognized pseudogene. The CDR3 is 16 amino acids. The CDR3 nucleotides are TGTGCCAGCAGCGGACGGACTAGCGGGAGCATCGATGAGCAGTTCTTC. Protein product: CASSGRTSGSIDEQFF.

The chain recombines TRBV5-4 with TRBJ1-4; D is undetermined. This CDR3 comprises 15 residues. Germline CDR1 is SGHNT and CDR2 is YYREEE (reference sequence). Trimming removed 4 bases at V and 0 bases at J, with 10 bases between. The CDR3 loop is CASSEDLSTNEKLFF. CDR3 nucleotide sequence: TGTGCCAGCAGCGAAGACCTGTCAACTAATGAAAAACTGTTTTTT.

The chain employs TRBV27 and TRBJ2-7; D might be TRBD2 (5 bases). Trimming left V 5 bases short and J 4 bases short, with 6 bases between. Germline V gene data show CDR1 as MNHEY and CDR2 as SMNVEV (reference sequence). CDR3 length: 11 amino acids. The CDR3 bases are TGTGCCAGCAGTACGGGGTACGAGCAGTACTTC. Encoded protein: CASSTGYEQYF.

The chain links TRBV4-3 to TRBJ1-2, with TRBD1 identical over 10 bases. V shed 0 bases and J 8 bases; nucleotides not matched to a gene: 6. CDR3 length: 15 residues. CDR1 and CDR2 (germline): LGHNA, YSLEER. The CDR3 DNA reads as TGCGCCAGCAGCCAAGATTTGGGACAGGGGTACGGCTACACCTTC. It yields the protein CASSQDLGQGYGYTF.

The gene calls are TRBV2 and TRBJ1-1; no clear D gene. Between the trimmed V and J ends, which lost 11 bases and 0 bases, there was a span of 16 bases. This CDR3 comprises 14 residues. Germline CDR1 SNHLY, CDR2 FYNNEI. In DNA, the CDR3 is TGTGCCGCCCGTTTTGCCCTAATGAACACTGAAGCTTTCTTT. This codes for CAARFALMNTEAFF.

The rearrangement links TRBV9 to TRBJ2-1; D gene uncertain. Germline lookup yields CDR1 SGDLS and CDR2 YYNGEE. V lost 2 bases, J lost 0 bases, and 6 bases lay in between. The CDR3 runs to 14 residues. CDR3 sequence reads: CASSVISSYNEQFF. The CDR3 DNA is TGTGCCAGCAGCGTTATAAGCTCCTACAATGAGCAGTTCTTC.

The V gene is TRBV30, the J gene TRBJ2-3, with 7 bases lining up with TRBD2. J lost 0 bases, V lost 8 bases, and 8 bases had no gene match. CDR1 GTSNPN and CDR2 SVGIG come from the germline V gene (reference sequence). The CDR3 has 14 amino acids. For the CDR3, the DNA is TGTGCCGGGGGAGGGGTTTTTAGCACAGATACGCAGTATTTT. Translation gives CAGGGVFSTDTQYF.

The rearrangement links TRBV9 to TRBJ1-3; 7 bases are shared with TRBD1. V shed 3 bases, J shed 4 bases, and the junction held 4 bases outside the gene matches. The length of the CDR3 is 14 residues. CDR1 SGDLS and CDR2 YYNGEE come from the germline V gene. CDR3 sequence (DNA): TGTGCCAGCAGCGGGGACAGACCAGGAAACACCATATATTTT. It specifies CASSGDRPGNTIYF. Full variable domain (outside the CDR3, taken from reference TRBV9 and TRBJ1-3): DSGVTQTPKHLITATGQRVTLRCSPRSGDLSVYWYQQSLDQGLQFLIQYYNGEERAKGNILERFSAQQFPDLHSELNLSSLELGDSALYFCASSGDRPGNTIYFGEGSWLTVV.

The chain is built from TRBV5-1 and TRBJ1-3; D may be TRBD1 (6 bases). CDR1 is SGHRS, CDR2 YFSETQ, per germline. The CDR3 contains 14 residues. Between the trimmed V and J ends, which lost 0 bases and 2 bases, there was a span of 6 bases. The CDR3 coding sequence is TGCGCCAGCAGCTTGGACAGGGCTGGAAACACCATATATTTT. As protein: CASSLDRAGNTIYF.

This rearrangement joins TRBV4-3 to TRBJ1-1; D gene unclear. CDR1 LGHNA and CDR2 YSLEER come from the germline V gene. The CDR3 contains 16 residues. The ends were cut back, 0 bases at V and 0 bases at J, with 11 bases in the middle. DNA of the CDR3: TGCGCCAGCAGCCAAGATCGCAGCTTGATGAACACTGAAGCTTTCTTT. Amino acid sequence: CASSQDRSLMNTEAFF.

The chain combines TRBV9 with TRBJ2-1; 9 bases match TRBD2. The CDR3 covers 15 residues. The ends lost 4 bases at V and 4 bases at J; junction bases unmatched: 6. The germline V gene has CDR1 SGDLS and CDR2 YYNGEE. CDR3 coding DNA: TGTGCCAGCAGCAAGCGGACTAGCGAATACAATGAGCAGTTCTTC. This sequence encodes CASSKRTSEYNEQFF. Combining the CDR3 with reference TRBV9 and TRBJ2-1 gives the whole variable domain DSGVTQTPKHLITATGQRVTLRCSPRSGDLSVYWYQQSLDQGLQFLIQYYNGEERAKGNILERFSAQQFPDLHSELNLSSLELGDSALYFCASSKRTSEYNEQFFGPGTRLTVL.

The V gene is TRBV7-8, the J gene TRBJ1-5; D uncertain. V lost 2 bases, J lost 7 bases, and 18 bases lay in between. The CDR3 is 16 amino acids. Germline V gives CDR1 SGHVS, CDR2 FQNEAQ. CDR3 in DNA: TGTGCCAGCAGCTTAAGTTCGGTAAAGATCTCGCAGCCCCAGCATTTT. It specifies CASSLSSVKISQPQHF.

This clone turned up a few times. The DNA for the CDR3 is TGCGCCAGCAGCCACATACTCCAACCGGGACAGGGGGTTTCCTATGGCTACACCTTC. Protein sequence: CASSHILQPGQGVSYGYTF. The chain employs TRBV4-1 and TRBJ1-2, with 11 nucleotides matching TRBD1. The germline gives CDR1 MGHRA, CDR2 YSYEKL. The V and J ends lost 3 bases and 4 bases, in that order; junction bases with no gene match: 16. The CDR3 is 19 amino acids.

This clone appeared once. The CDR3 region is CAWSVRGRGGSPLHF. The CDR3 DNA follows: TGTGCCTGGAGTGTACGAGGCAGGGGAGGGTCACCCCTCCACTTT. The chain uses TRBV30 and TRBJ1-6; tentative D call: TRBD1 (6 bases). The germline gives CDR1 GTSNPN, CDR2 SVGIG (reference sequence). This CDR3 spans 15 amino acids. Trimming removed 0 bases from V and 10 bases from J, with 16 bases in between.

J is TRBJ1-2 and V is TRBV28; 9 positions agree with TRBD1. The CDR3 extends over 13 amino acids. Trimming removed 6 bases from V and 6 bases from J; junction bases left unmatched: 5. CDR1 is MDHEN and CDR2 is SYDVKM in the germline V gene. The CDR3 spells CASSWTGDHGYTF. Here the CDR3 DNA reads TGTGCCAGCAGCTGGACAGGGGACCATGGCTACACCTTC.

V usage is TRBV7-2 and J usage is TRBJ1-1, with D perhaps TRBD1 (5 bases). This CDR3 region has 13 residues. Germline loops: CDR1 SGHTA, CDR2 FQGNSA. Deletions cut 5 bases from V and 8 bases from J, with 15 bases between. The CDR3 sequence is CASSPGPGWEAFF. CDR3 sequence (DNA): TGTGCCAGCAGCCCAGGGCCGGGGTGGGAAGCTTTCTTT.

This chain joins TRBV30 and TRBJ1-5, with D possibly being TRBD1 (6 bases). Germline CDR1 GTSNPN, CDR2 SVGIG (reference sequence). This CDR3 region has 15 residues. V lost 0 bases and J lost 7, with 16 bases in between. CDR3 nucleotide sequence: TGTGCCTGGAGTGTAGGGGGGTCGGACAACCAGCCCCAGCATTTT. Translated, it gives CAWSVGGSDNQPQHF.

The chain combines TRBV19 with TRBJ1-2, with unresolved D. CDR1 LNHDA and CDR2 SQIVND come from the germline V gene (reference sequence). This CDR3 has 11 amino acids. V was shortened by 7 bases and J by 6 bases, with 9 bases between the two germline ends. CDR3 sequence reads: CASTAKHGYTF. CDR3 coding DNA: TGTGCCAGTACCGCTAAACATGGCTACACCTTC.

The chain recombines TRBV3-1 (or the pseudogene TRBV3-2) with TRBJ2-1; TRBD2 matches at 9 bases. The CDR3 is 16 residues long. V was pared by 3 bases and J by 9 bases, with 12 bases of the junction left unmatched. Germline V gene data show CDR1 as LGHDT and CDR2 as YNNKEL (reference sequence). CDR3 residues: CASSHPLAGDEGEQFF. The CDR3, as DNA: TGTGCCAGCAGCCACCCATTAGCGGGAGATGAGGGTGAGCAGTTCTTC.

The J gene is TRBJ2-4, the V gene TRBV28; possibly TRBD2 for D (5 bases). CDR3 length: 16 residues. The germline CDR1 and CDR2 sequences are MDHEN and SYDVKM. Between the trimmed V and J ends, which lost 2 bases and 0 bases, there was a span of 11 bases. The CDR3 DNA is TGTGCCAGCAGTTTAGGGCGGGTCATAGCCAAAAACATTCAGTACTTC. Amino acids: CASSLGRVIAKNIQYF.